Listed here is a single T cell receptor (beta chain). The data were taken from a study of blood T cell repertoires in COVID-19. The ends were cut back, 1 base at V and 2 bases at J, with 6 bases in the middle. This CDR3 spans 13 amino acids. Germline V gives CDR1 SGHVS, CDR2 FQNEAQ. Using immunoSEQ multiplex PCR, the repertoire was profiled, and TCRdb retains in-frame clones only, with some absent. The table lists some 16,000 clones, approximately 90% of them singletons. The sequenced sample consisted of peripheral blood. The chain carries TRBV7-8 and TRBJ2-7; no clear D gene. This clonotype originated in an elderly man with acute or convalescent COVID-19. The CDR3 here is CASSLVSTYEQYF. The CDR3 coding sequence is TGTGCCAGCAGCTTAGTGAGTACCTACGAGCAGTACTTC.